The clone carrying this TCR beta chain was seen a few times. Antigen: not known. Expressed TCRB transcripts were sequenced after all isolated RNA was converted to cDNA. Mean read depth for naive, central memory and regulatory T cell samples was 3.5 million to 4.5 million reads. Sequencing was performed with immunoSEQ multiplex PCR; in TCRdb, only in-frame clones are kept and a portion is missing. The sample has some 150,000 clones, around an eighth seen once. This CDR3 is 14 amino acids long. Looked up from germline, CDR1 is ENHRY and CDR2 is SYGVKD. J was trimmed by 10 bases and V by 10 bases; bases with no gene match: 17. The data belong to a study of beta chain features in type 1 diabetes. Study results and limitations: Shortening that was moderate but significant affected the TCRB CDR3s of Type 1 diabetes patients in all four CD4+ subsets.

The rearrangement joins TRBV10-3 to TRBJ2-7; TRBD1 aligns across 9 bases. The sequenced material came from central memory CD4+ T cells from blood. The source is a man younger than 30 with type 1 diabetes. The CDR3 region is CATDQGQGLRDQYF. The CDR3 DNA is TGTGCCACCGACCAGGGACAGGGATTACGAGATCAGTACTTC.